This T cell receptor beta chain stems from a study of monozygotic twins with inflammatory bowel disease. Germline CDR1 reads MNHEY; CDR2 reads SVGAGI. The CDR3 loop spans 17 amino acids. Each sample had eight separate cDNA synthesis reactions. One entry per CDR3 protein, without DNA, is what TCRdb gives after re-calling the 5' RACE reads. This sample contains 200,000 to 250,000 distinct CDR3 sequences. Blood (under 2.6 ml) was collected from every donor individually. Note on this clonotype: Its antigen is currently unknown.

General study findings and limits: Twins with IBD had fewer clonotypes in common with others than healthy twins, particularly during disease activity. IBD patients carried less diverse TCRbeta repertoires (inverse Simpson) than healthy co-twins.

The clonotype originates from a human donor with ulcerative colitis or Crohn's disease, or a healthy co-twin of an affected twin (not recorded which). The chain has TRBV6-5 and TRBJ2-3; TCRdb designates TRBD2, a call that cannot be tested without DNA. The sequenced sample consisted of blood. Here the CDR3 reads CASSYFRDYLSTDTQYF.